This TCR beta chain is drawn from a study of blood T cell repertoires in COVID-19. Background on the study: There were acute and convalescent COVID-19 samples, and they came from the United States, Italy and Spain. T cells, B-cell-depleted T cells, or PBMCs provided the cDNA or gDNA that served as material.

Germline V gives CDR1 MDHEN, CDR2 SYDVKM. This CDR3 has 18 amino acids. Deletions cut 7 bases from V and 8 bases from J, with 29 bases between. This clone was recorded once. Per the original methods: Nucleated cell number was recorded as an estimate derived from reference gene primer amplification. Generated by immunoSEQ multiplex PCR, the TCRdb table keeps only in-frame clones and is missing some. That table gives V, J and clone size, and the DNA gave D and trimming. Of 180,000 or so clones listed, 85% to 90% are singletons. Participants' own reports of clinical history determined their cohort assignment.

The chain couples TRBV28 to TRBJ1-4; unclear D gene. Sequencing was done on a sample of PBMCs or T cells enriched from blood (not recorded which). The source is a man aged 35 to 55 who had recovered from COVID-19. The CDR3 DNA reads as TGTGCCAGCACCCCTCCCAGGACTAGAAGTCGGGTGCAAGAAAAACTGTTTTTT. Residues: CASTPPRTRSRVQEKLFF.